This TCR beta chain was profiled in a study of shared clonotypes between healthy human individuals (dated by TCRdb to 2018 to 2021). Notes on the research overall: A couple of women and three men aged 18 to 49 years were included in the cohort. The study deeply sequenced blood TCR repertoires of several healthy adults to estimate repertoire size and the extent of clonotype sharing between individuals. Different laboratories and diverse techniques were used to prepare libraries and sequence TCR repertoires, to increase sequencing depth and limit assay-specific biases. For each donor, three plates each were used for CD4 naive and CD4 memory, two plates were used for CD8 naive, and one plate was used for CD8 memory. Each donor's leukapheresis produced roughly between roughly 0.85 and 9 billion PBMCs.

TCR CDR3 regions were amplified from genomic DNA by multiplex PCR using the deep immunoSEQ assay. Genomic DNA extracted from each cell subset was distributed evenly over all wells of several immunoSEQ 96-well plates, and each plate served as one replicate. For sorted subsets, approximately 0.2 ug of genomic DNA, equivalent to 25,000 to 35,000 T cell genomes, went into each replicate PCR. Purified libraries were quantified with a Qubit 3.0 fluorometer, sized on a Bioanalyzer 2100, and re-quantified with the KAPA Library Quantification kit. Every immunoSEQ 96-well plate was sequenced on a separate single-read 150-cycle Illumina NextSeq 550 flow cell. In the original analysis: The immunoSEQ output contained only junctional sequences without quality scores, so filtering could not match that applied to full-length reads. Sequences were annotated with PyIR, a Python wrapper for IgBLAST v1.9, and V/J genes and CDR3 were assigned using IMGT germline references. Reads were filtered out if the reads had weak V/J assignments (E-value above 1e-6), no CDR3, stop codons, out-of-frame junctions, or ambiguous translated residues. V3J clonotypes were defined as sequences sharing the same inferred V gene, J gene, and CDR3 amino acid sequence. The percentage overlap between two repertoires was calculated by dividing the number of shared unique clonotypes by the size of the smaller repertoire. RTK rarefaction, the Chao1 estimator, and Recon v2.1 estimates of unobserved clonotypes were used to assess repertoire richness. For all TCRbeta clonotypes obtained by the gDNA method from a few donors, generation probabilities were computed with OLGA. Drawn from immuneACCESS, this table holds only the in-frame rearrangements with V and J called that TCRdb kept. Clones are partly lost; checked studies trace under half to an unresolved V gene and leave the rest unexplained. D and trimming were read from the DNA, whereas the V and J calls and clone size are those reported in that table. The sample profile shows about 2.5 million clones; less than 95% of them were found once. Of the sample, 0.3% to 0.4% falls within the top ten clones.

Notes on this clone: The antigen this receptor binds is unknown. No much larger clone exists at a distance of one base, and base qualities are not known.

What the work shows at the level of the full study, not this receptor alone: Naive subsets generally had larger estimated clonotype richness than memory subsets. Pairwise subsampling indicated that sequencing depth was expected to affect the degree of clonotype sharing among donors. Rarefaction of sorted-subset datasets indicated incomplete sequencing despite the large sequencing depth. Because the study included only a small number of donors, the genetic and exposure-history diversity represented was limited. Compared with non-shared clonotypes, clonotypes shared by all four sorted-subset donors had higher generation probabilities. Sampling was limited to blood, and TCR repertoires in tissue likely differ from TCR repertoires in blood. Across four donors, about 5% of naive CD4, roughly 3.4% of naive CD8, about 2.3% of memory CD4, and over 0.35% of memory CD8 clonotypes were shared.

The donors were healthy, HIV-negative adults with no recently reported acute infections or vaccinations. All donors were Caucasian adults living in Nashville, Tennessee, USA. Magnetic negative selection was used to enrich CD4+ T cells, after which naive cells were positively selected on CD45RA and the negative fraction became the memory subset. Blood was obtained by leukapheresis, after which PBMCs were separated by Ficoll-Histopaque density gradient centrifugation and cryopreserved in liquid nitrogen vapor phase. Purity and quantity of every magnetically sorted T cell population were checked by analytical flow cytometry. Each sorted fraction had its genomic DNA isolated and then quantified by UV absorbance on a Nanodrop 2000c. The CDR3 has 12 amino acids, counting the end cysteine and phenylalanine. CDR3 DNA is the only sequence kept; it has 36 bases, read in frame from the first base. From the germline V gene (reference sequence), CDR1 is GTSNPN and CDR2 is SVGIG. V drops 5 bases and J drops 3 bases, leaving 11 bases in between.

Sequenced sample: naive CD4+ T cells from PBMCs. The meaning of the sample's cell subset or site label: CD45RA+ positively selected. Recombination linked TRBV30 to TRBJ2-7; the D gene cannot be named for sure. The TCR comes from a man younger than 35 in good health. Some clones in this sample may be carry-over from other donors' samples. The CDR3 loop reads CAWDRVNYEQYF. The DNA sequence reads TGTGCCTGGGATAGGGTGAACTACGAGCAGTACTTC.